The 2 T cell receptor beta chains below were found in one sample sequenced in a study of blood T cell repertoires in COVID-19. Sequenced by immunoSEQ multiplex PCR; TCRdb stores in-frame clones only, minus some. In the table there are 240,000 or so clones, about 82% of which are singletons. Sample: peripheral blood. The source is a man at least 80 years old with acute or convalescent COVID-19.

The rearrangement joins TRBV6-2 or TRBV6-3 to TRBJ2-2, with 11 bases that match TRBD2. The V and J ends lost 6 bases and 0 bases, in that order; junction bases with no gene match: 9. The CDR3 consists of 18 residues. The germline gives CDR1 MNHEY, CDR2 SVGEGT. The CDR3 coding sequence is TGTGCCAGCAGCCTCACTAATAGCGGGGGGGCGAACACCGGGGAGCTGTTTTTT. This translates into CASSLTNSGGANTGELFF.

This chain uses TRBV7-8 with TRBJ1-5; D is ambiguous. CDR1 is SGHVS and CDR2 is FQNEAQ in the germline V gene. The CDR3 has 11 residues. Trimming cost V 10 bases and J 5 bases, with 9 bases left between them. The CDR3 nucleotides read TGTGCCAACTTTAACGATCAGCCCCAGCATTTT. This codes for CANFNDQPQHF.